This is a list of T cell receptor beta chains from one sample in a study of cytomegalovirus exposure and HLA in healthy donors. Profiled with immunoSEQ multiplex PCR; TCRdb holds only in-frame clones, not every one. Of around 200,000 clones listed, 70% to 90% are singletons. The sequenced material came from PBMCs. These receptors were obtained from a woman aged 18-29 years in good health and CMV-seronegative. Both conserved end residues are part of each CDR3. The D gene is left open where the match is weak. Clone size appears in some rows only: once, few, many, or a class for an expanded clone.

>TRBV5-1|.|TRBJ2-3|.
CASSLNVYDTQYF
TGCGCCAGCAGCTTGAATGTTTATGATACGCAGTATTTT
>TRBV6-1|TRBD1|TRBJ2-1|once
CASSEGTGGNEQFF
TGTGCCAGCAGTGAAGGGACAGGGGGCAATGAGCAGTTCTTC
>TRBV28|.|TRBJ1-1|few
CASSLGPDIGEAFF
TGTGCCAGCAGTTTGGGTCCAGACATTGGTGAAGCTTTCTTT
>TRBV28|.|TRBJ1-5|.
CASSLKGGLNQPQHF
TGTGCCAGCAGTTTAAAGGGTGGACTTAATCAGCCCCAGCATTTT
>TRBV11-3|.|TRBJ2-1|.
CASSTRQAPYNEQFF
TGTGCCAGCAGCACTCGACAGGCCCCCTACAATGAGCAGTTCTTC
>TRBV7-3|.|TRBJ2-7|few
CASSPRYWDIRSYEQYF
TGTGCCAGCAGCCCTAGATACTGGGACATCAGATCCTACGAGCAGTACTTC
>TRBV2|.|TRBJ1-5|.
CASSARSGGQPQHF
TGTGCCAGCAGCGCTAGGTCGGGGGGTCAGCCCCAGCATTTT
>TRBV9|TRBD2|TRBJ2-3|.
CASSVLAGGRSDTQYF
TGTGCCAGCAGCGTGTTAGCGGGAGGGCGGTCAGATACGCAGTATTTT
>TRBV28|.|TRBJ2-7|.
CASIPPGTRTYEQYF
TGTGCCAGCATTCCCCCCGGGACACGGACTTACGAGCAGTACTTC
>TRBV29-1|.|TRBJ1-2|once
CSALDTANYGYTF
TGCAGCGCTCTGGACACCGCTAACTATGGCTACACCTTC
>TRBV18|TRBD1|TRBJ1-1|.
CASSQGASTEAFF
TGTGCCAGTTCACAGGGGGCGAGCACTGAAGCTTTCTTT
>TRBV28|.|TRBJ1-1|.
CASSSHRVNTEAFF
TGTGCCAGCAGTTCCCACAGGGTGAACACTGAAGCTTTCTTT
>TRBV27|.|TRBJ2-7|.
CASKPGSGQSGLYEQYF
TGTGCCAGCAAACCAGGTTCCGGACAGTCGGGCCTATACGAGCAGTACTTC
>TRBV11-2|.|TRBJ2-7|.
CASSLWRDEQYF
TGTGCCAGCAGCTTATGGAGGGACGAGCAGTACTTC
>TRBV28|.|TRBJ1-5|.
CASSGNRVLGNQPQHF
TGTGCCAGCAGCGGAAACAGGGTCCTTGGCAATCAGCCCCAGCATTTT
>TRBV7-9|TRBD1|TRBJ2-7|.
CASSLAGTGLLTTYEQYF
TGTGCCAGCAGCTTAGCGGGGACAGGACTACTAACAACCTACGAGCAGTACTTC
>TRBV28|TRBD1|TRBJ2-5|.
CASSPRQGGETQYF
TGTGCCAGCAGTCCACGACAGGGCGGGGAGACCCAGTACTTC
>TRBV7-6|.|TRBJ2-5|.
CASSLGEWESETQYF
TGTGCCAGCAGCTTAGGGGAATGGGAGTCAGAGACCCAGTACTTC
>TRBV4-3|.|TRBJ2-7|.
CASSPVLSYEQYF
TGCGCCAGCAGTCCAGTCCTCTCCTACGAGCAGTACTTC
>TRBV4-1|TRBD2|TRBJ2-1|.
CASSPFLGGSYNEQFF
TGCGCCAGCAGCCCGTTTTTGGGCGGGAGCTACAATGAGCAGTTCTTC
>TRBV13|.|TRBJ2-3|.
CASSLLPPVDTQYF
TGTGCCAGCAGCCTCTTACCCCCGGTGGATACGCAGTATTTT
>TRBV6-5|.|TRBJ1-5|few
CASRTGQNQPQHF
TGTGCCAGCAGAACAGGGCAAAATCAGCCCCAGCATTTT
>TRBV5-1|.|TRBJ1-2|.
CASRLYRENYGYTF
TGCGCCAGCAGACTCTATAGGGAGAACTATGGCTACACCTTC
>TRBV6-5|.|TRBJ2-2|once
CASSYSEYTGELFF
TGTGCCAGCAGTTACTCAGAGTACACCGGGGAGCTGTTTTTT
>TRBV7-7|TRBD2|TRBJ2-5|.
CASSRLAGSQETQYF
TGTGCTAGCAGCCGACTAGCGGGAAGCCAAGAGACCCAGTACTTC
>TRBV5-4|.|TRBJ1-2|.
CASSFLGGPGYTF
TGTGCCAGCAGCTTTCTGGGGGGGCCTGGCTACACCTTC
>TRBV11-2|TRBD1|TRBJ1-2|.
CASSWGQGASNYGYTF
TGTGCCAGCAGCTGGGGACAGGGGGCGTCTAACTATGGCTACACCTTC
>TRBV27|TRBD2|TRBJ2-1|.
CASSLGGSSYNEQFF
TGTGCCAGCAGTTTAGGCGGGAGCTCCTACAATGAGCAGTTCTTC
>TRBV13|TRBD2|TRBJ2-5|.
CASSALAGWETQYF
TGTGCCAGCAGCGCCCTAGCGGGATGGGAGACCCAGTACTTC
>TRBV9|.|TRBJ2-2|once
CASQAAVANTGELFF
TGTGCCAGCCAAGCGGCGGTCGCGAACACCGGGGAGCTGTTTTTT
>TRBV7-2|TRBD2|TRBJ2-4|.
CASSPGLAEAKNIQYF
TGTGCCAGCAGCCCGGGACTAGCGGAAGCCAAAAACATTCAGTACTTC
>TRBV18|TRBD1|TRBJ2-3|.
CASSPYRTGLTDTQYF
TGTGCCAGCTCTCCTTACAGGACAGGCCTCACAGATACGCAGTATTTT
>TRBV18|.|TRBJ2-7|once
CASSPSYQGGYEQYF
TGTGCCAGCTCACCATCCTACCAGGGTGGCTACGAGCAGTACTTC
>TRBV27|.|TRBJ2-7|.
CASSCLGGRECHEQYF
TGTGCCAGCAGTTGCCTGGGGGGAAGGGAATGCCACGAGCAGTACTTC
>TRBV28|.|TRBJ1-5|once
CASSFGVNQPQHF
TGTGCCAGCAGTTTCGGGGTCAATCAGCCCCAGCATTTT
>TRBV29-1|.|TRBJ2-1|.
CSVGQEVYNEQFF
TGCAGCGTTGGGCAGGAGGTCTACAATGAGCAGTTCTTC
>TRBV28|TRBD2|TRBJ2-3|.
CASSSAGGGTDTQYF
TGTGCCAGCAGTTCCGCGGGAGGTGGGACAGATACGCAGTATTTT
>TRBV19|.|TRBJ1-5|.
CASSKQVIGPQHF
TGTGCCAGTAGTAAGCAGGTCATAGGGCCCCAGCATTTT
>TRBV9|.|TRBJ1-2|.
CASRDTKKDYGYTF
TGTGCCAGCAGGGACACCAAGAAAGACTATGGCTACACCTTC
>TRBV11-3|.|TRBJ2-3|.
CASSYRGTDTQYF
TGTGCCAGCAGCTACAGGGGCACAGATACGCAGTATTTT
>TRBV28|TRBD1|TRBJ2-5|.
CASQGVYETQYF
TGTGCCAGTCAGGGGGTCTATGAGACCCAGTACTTC
>TRBV18|.|TRBJ2-7|.
CASSPFPPTSLGVYEQYF
TGTGCCAGCTCACCATTTCCCCCGACTAGTTTGGGAGTGTACGAGCAGTACTTC
>TRBV27|TRBD2|TRBJ2-1|few
CASRREEDEQFF
TGTGCCAGCAGGCGGGAGGAGGATGAGCAGTTCTTC
>TRBV28|.|TRBJ1-1|once
CASSSRGNTEAFF
TGTGCCAGCAGTTCCCGGGGGAACACTGAAGCTTTCTTT
>TRBV6-6|TRBD1|TRBJ2-7|few
CASSYKGAAYEQYF
TGTGCCAGCAGTTACAAGGGGGCAGCCTACGAGCAGTACTTC
>TRBV5-6|.|TRBJ2-7|.
CASSLGTYEQYF
TGTGCCAGCAGCTTGGGGACTTACGAGCAGTACTTC